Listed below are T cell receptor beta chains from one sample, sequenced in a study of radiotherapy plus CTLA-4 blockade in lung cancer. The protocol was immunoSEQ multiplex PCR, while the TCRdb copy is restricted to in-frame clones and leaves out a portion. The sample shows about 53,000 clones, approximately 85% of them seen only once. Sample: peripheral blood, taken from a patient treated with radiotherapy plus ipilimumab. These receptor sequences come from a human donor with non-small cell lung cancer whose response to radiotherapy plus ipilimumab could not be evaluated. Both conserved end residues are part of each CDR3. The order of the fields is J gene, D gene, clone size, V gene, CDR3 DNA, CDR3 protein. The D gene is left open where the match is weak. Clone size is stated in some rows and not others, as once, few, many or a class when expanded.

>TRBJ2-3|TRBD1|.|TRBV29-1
TGCAGCGTGGGGGACAGGGGCACAGATACGCAGTATTTT
CSVGDRGTDTQYF
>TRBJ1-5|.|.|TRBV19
TGTGCCAGTAGTATGCTACAGGGAAGGCAGCCCCAGCATTTT
CASSMLQGRQPQHF
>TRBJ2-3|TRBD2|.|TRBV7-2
TGTGCCAGCAGCACGATAGCGGGCAAGCAGTATTTT
CASSTIAGKQYF
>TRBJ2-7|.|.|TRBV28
TGTGCCAGCAGTTTATCTATGGGGGCAATCTACGAGCAGTACTTC
CASSLSMGAIYEQYF
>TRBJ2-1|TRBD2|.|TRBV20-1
TGCAGTGCGAATCTAGCGGGAGTTCAGTTCTTC
CSANLAGVQFF
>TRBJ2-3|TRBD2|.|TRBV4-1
TGCGCCAGCAGCCGACTAGCGGTCACAGATACGCAGTATTTT
CASSRLAVTDTQYF
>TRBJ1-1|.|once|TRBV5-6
TGTGCCAGCAGCTTGGGAGGCGTTAATACTGAAGCTTTCTTT
CASSLGGVNTEAFF
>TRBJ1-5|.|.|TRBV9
TGTGCCAGGTCTGAAAAGGGAAGGGGTCGAAATCAGCCCCAGCATTTT
CARSEKGRGRNQPQHF
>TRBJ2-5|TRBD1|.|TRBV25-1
TGTGCCAGCAGGGACAGGGGCGCGGGAGAGACCCAGTACTTC
CASRDRGAGETQYF
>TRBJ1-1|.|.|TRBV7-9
TGTGCCAGCATCTCCTTAGGAGGGGGGGATGGAACTGAAGCTTTCTTT
CASISLGGGDGTEAFF
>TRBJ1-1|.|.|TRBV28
TGTGCCAGCAGTTTAGGGCAGAGGAACACTGAAGCTTTCTTT
CASSLGQRNTEAFF
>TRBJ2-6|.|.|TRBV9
TGTGCCAGCAGCGTTCGGGGAGCTGGGGCCAACGTCCTGACTTTC
CASSVRGAGANVLTF
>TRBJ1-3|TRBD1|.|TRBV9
TGTGCCAGCAGCAACAGGGGAGAGAGAAACACCATATATTTT
CASSNRGERNTIYF
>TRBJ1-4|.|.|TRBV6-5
TGTGCCACTCACGGGTCAGGCAGGGCCGAAAAACTGTTTTTT
CATHGSGRAEKLFF
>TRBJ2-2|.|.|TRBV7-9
TGTGCCAGCAGCTTAGTTACAGACACCGGGGAGCTGTTTTTT
CASSLVTDTGELFF
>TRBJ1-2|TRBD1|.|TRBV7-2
TGTGCCAGCAGCTTAGCAGGGGGACAGGGAGGCTACACCTTC
CASSLAGGQGGYTF
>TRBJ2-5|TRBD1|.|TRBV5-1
TGCGCCAGCAGCTTGGACAGGGGAAAGACCCAGTACTTC
CASSLDRGKTQYF
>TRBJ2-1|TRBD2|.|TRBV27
TGTGCCAGCAGTTTGTCAGCGGGAGGGCCCTACAATGAGCAGTTCTTC
CASSLSAGGPYNEQFF
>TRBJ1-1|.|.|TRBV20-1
TGCAGTGTTGGCCCGAACACTGAAGCTTTCTTT
CSVGPNTEAFF
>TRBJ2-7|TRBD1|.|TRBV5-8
TGTGCCAGCAGCCTGGGACAGTACTCCTACGAGCAGTACTTC
CASSLGQYSYEQYF
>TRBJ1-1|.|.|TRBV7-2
TGTGCCAGCAGCTTAATCTCTGTCCTGAACACTGAAGCTTTCTTT
CASSLISVLNTEAFF
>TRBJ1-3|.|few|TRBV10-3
TGTGCCAGCGCGCAGGGGCCCGGAAACACCATATATTTT
CASAQGPGNTIYF
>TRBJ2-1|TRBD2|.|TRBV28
TGTGCCAGCAGTTCCCCCCCGGGGGTAGCGGGGATAAATGAGCAGTTCTTC
CASSSPPGVAGINEQFF
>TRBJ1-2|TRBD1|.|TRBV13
TGTGCCAGCAGCTTAGACCTCGGGACAGGCAGAAGCTATGGCTACACCTTC
CASSLDLGTGRSYGYTF
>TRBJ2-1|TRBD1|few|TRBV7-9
TGTGCCAGCAGCAAGACGGGACAGGGCCACAATGAGCAGTTCTTC
CASSKTGQGHNEQFF
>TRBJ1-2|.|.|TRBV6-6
TGTGCCAGCAGTTATGACAGCCTCTATGGCTACACCTTC
CASSYDSLYGYTF
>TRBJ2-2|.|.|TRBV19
TGTGCCAGCAGGACAGCGAACACCGGGGAGCTGTTTTTT
CASRTANTGELFF
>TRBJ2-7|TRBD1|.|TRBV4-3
TGCGCCAGCAGCCAAGATTGGGGACAGGGGGCCGAGCAGTACTTC
CASSQDWGQGAEQYF
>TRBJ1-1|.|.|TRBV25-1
TGTGCCAGCAGCCCCCGGGGCTGGGGGGACACTGAAGCTTTCTTT
CASSPRGWGDTEAFF
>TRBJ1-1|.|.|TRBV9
TGTGCCAGCAGCGTAGTAGAATTGAACACTGAAGCTTTCTTT
CASSVVELNTEAFF
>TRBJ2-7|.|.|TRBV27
TGTGCCAGCTCTGCTGAGCTAGCGTTGGACGAGCAGTACTTC
CASSAELALDEQYF
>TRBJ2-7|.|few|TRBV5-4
TGTGCCAGCAGCTCTAAGACAGGCCAGACCTACGAGCAGTACTTC
CASSSKTGQTYEQYF
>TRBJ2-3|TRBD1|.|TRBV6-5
TGTGCCAGCAGCTCCGGGACAGCAAGCACAGATACGCAGTATTTT
CASSSGTASTDTQYF
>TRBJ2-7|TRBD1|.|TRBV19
TGTGCCAGTAGTACCGGGACAGGGCAGCGAAACGAGCAGTACTTC
CASSTGTGQRNEQYF
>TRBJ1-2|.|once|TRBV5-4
TGTGCCAGCAGCCCCACCGGGGGGACACAGGGCTACACCTTC
CASSPTGGTQGYTF
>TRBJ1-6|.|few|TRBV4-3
TGCGCCAGCAGCCAAGATCTCAGGGGATTGGATTCACCCCTCCACTTT
CASSQDLRGLDSPLHF
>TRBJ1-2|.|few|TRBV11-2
TGTGCCAGCAGTGCCCTGGCGGGTTCGGGCTATGGCTACACCTTC
CASSALAGSGYGYTF
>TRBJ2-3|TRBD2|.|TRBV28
TGTGCCAGCAGCCCGGCGGGCGGGAGGGGGAATACGCAGTATTTT
CASSPAGGRGNTQYF
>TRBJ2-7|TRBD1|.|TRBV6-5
TGTGCCAGCAGAGCAGGGGGCGCCGGGTCCTACGAGCAGTACTTC
CASRAGGAGSYEQYF
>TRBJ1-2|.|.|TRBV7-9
TGTGCCAGCAGCCTAAATCAAGGGGCCGGCTACACCTTC
CASSLNQGAGYTF
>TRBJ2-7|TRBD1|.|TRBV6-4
TGTGCCAGCAGTCAAGTCACGGGACAGGGGGCATACGAGCAGTACTTC
CASSQVTGQGAYEQYF
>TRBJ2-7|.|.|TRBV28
TGTGCCAGCAGTTTTGGCGGCTCCTACGAGCAGTACTTC
CASSFGGSYEQYF
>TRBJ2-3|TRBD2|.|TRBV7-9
TGTGCCAGCAGCGGAGGACTAGCGGCCACAGATACGCAGTATTTT
CASSGGLAATDTQYF
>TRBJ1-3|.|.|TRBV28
TGTGCCAGCAGTTTTTACAGGGAGTACACCATATATTTT
CASSFYREYTIYF
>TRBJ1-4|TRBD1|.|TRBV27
TGTGCCAGCAGTCTCACACTGACAGGGGGTCGGGAAAAACTGTTTTTT
CASSLTLTGGREKLFF
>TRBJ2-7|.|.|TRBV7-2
TGTGCCAGCAGCCGGCCAGGGGTGGTCTACGAGCAGTACTTC
CASSRPGVVYEQYF
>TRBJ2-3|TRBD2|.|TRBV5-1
TGCGCCAGCACCCGGGGACTAGCGGAACGAGGGACAGATACGCAGTATTTT
CASTRGLAERGTDTQYF
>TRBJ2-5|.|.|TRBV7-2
TGTGCCAGCAGTTACACCCCTTACAAGGGGCAGGGAAGAGAGACCCAGTACTTC
CASSYTPYKGQGRETQYF
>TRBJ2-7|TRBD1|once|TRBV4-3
TGCGCCAGCAGCCAAGATCTCAGGGGGCATAGCTACGAGCAGTACTTC
CASSQDLRGHSYEQYF
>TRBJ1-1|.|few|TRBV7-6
TGTGCCAGCAGCTCGCGGGGGGGAAGAGGGCATGAAGCTTTCTTT
CASSSRGGRGHEAFF
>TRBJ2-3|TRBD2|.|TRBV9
TGTGCCAGCAGCGTAGAAGGCCTGGGAGGGTTTGTAACGCAGTATTTT
CASSVEGLGGFVTQYF
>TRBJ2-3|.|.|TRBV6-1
TGTGCCAGCCATCCCCTTTTGGGGCAAGATACGCAGTATTTT
CASHPLLGQDTQYF
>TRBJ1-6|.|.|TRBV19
TGTGCCAGTAGTATCACAGGGTCGGAAGGTTCACCCCTCCACTTT
CASSITGSEGSPLHF
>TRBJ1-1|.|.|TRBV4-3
TGCGCCAGCAGCCAGGGGGCCGGGTCCACTGAAGCTTTCTTT
CASSQGAGSTEAFF